What follows describes a single T cell receptor beta chain. Its antigen is currently unknown. The data stem from a study of cytomegalovirus exposure and HLA in healthy donors. For the study at large: Roughly 180 million T cells yielded more than 90 million unique TCR beta sequences, as an earlier analysis found.

General observations from the study: Highly shared sequence variants in one cluster were likely a sequencing artifact. Common viral pathogens seemed to be connected with several of the most significant clusters, according to a later analysis. Earlier analysis found most TCR beta V segments productive about 90% or about 30% of the time.

13 Jbeta primers and 60 Vbeta primers were used for the PCR. Only in-frame clones appear in the TCRdb table, and some are missing; sequencing was by immunoSEQ multiplex PCR. The sample contains 150,000 to 200,000 clones, 80% to 90% of which appear only once. The sequencing sample was made of PBMCs. This sequence originates from a man younger than 30 in good health and CMV-seropositive.

Written as DNA, the CDR3 is TGTGCCATCAGTGAGATGACAGGGGAAAGAGGGGCCTATGGCTACACCTTC. It translates to CAISEMTGERGAYGYTF. The rearrangement joins TRBV10-3 to TRBJ1-2; TRBD1 matches at 8 bases. Germline V gene data show CDR1 as ENHRY and CDR2 as SYGVKD. This CDR3 spans 17 amino acids. Losses at the gene ends were 2 bases for V and 4 bases for J; bases not matched to a gene: 12.